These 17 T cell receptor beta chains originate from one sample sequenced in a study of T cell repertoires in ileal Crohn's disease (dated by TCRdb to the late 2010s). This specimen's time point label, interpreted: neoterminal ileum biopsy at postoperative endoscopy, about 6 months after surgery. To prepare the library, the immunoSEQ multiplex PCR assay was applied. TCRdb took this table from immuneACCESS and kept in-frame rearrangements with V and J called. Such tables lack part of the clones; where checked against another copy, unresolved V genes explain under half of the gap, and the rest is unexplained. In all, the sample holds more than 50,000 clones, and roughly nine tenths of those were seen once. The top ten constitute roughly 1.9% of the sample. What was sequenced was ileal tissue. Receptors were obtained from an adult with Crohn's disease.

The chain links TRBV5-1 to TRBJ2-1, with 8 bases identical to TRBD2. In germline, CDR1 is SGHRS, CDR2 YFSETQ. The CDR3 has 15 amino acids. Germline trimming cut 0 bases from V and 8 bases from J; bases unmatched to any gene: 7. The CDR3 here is CASSLGGGTPYEQFF. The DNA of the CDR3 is TGCGCCAGCAGCTTGGGCGGGGGGACCCCCTATGAGCAGTTCTTC.

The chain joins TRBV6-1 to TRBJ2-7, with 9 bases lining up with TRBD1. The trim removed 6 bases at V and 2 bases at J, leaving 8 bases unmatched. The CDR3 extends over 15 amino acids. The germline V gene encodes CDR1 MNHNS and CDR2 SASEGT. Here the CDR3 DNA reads TGTGCCAGCAGGGCTGGGACAGGGATCGCCTACGAGCAGTACGTC. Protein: CASRAGTGIAYEQYV.

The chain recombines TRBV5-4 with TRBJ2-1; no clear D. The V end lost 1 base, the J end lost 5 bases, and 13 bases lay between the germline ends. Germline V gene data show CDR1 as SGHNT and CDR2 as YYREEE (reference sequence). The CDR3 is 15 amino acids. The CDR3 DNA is TGTGCCAGCAGCTTGAGTCTAGGAAAAAACAATGAGCAGTTCTTC. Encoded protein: CASSLSLGKNNEQFF. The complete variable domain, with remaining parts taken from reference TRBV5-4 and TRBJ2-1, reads ETGVTQSPTHLIKTRGQQVTLRCSSQSGHNTVSWYQQALGQGPQFIFQYYREEENGRGNFPPRFSGLQFPNYSSELNVNALELDDSALYLCASSLSLGKNNEQFFGPGTRLTVL.

CDR3 protein: CASSVSPGTDTQYF. CDR3 DNA: TGTGCCAGCAGCGTATCCCCTGGCACAGATACGCAGTATTTT. This sequence joins TRBV9 and TRBJ2-3, with unresolved D. CDR1 and CDR2 from the germline V gene are SGDLS and YYNGEE. The V gene lost 1 base and the J gene lost 1 base, with 7 bases spanning the gap. The CDR3 loop spans 14 amino acids.

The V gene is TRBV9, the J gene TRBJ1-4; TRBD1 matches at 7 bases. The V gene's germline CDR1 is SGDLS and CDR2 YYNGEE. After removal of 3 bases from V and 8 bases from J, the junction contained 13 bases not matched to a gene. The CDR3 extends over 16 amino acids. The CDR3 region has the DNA TGTGCCAGCAGCGCCACCCCAGGGACAGTGGGCGAAAAACTGTTTTTT. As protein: CASSATPGTVGEKLFF.

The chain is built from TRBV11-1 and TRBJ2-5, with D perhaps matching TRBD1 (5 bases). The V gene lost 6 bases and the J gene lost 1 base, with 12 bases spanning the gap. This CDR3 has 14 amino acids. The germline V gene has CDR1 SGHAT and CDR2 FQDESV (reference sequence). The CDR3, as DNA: TGTGCCAGCAGATTCGACAGAAGCCAAGAGACCCAGTACTTC. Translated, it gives CASRFDRSQETQYF.

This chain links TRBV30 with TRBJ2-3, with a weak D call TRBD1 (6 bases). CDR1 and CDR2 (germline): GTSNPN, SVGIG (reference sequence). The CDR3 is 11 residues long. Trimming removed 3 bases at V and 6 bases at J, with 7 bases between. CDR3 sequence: CAWRGADTQYF. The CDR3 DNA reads TGTGCCTGGAGGGGGGCGGATACGCAGTATTTT.

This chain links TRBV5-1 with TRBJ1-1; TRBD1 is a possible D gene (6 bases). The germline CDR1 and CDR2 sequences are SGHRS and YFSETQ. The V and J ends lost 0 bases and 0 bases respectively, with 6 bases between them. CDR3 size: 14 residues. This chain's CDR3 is CASSLGQVNTEAFF. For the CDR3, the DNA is TGCGCCAGCAGCTTGGGACAGGTGAACACTGAAGCTTTCTTT.

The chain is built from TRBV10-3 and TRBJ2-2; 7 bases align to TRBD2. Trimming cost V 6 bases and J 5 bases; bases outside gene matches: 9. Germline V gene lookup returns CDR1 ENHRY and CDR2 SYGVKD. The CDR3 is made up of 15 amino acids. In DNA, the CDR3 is TGTGCCATCAGGGATACTATAGCGGGTACCGGGGAGCTGTTTTTT. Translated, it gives CAIRDTIAGTGELFF.

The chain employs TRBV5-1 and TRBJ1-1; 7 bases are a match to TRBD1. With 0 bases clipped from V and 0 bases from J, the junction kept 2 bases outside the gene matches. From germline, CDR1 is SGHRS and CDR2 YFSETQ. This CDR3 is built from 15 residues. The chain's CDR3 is CASSLGQGLNTEAFF. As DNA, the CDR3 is TGCGCCAGCAGCTTGGGACAGGGACTGAACACTGAAGCTTTCTTT.

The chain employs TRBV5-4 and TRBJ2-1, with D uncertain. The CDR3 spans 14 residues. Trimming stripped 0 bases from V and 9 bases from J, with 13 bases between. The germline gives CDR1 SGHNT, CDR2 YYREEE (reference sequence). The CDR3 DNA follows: TGTGCCAGCAGCTTGGTGGCACCCCCCCTTGAGCAGTTCTTC. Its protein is CASSLVAPPLEQFF.

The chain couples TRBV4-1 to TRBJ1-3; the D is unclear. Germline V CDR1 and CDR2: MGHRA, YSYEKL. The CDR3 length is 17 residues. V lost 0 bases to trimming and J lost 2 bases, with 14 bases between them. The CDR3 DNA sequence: TGCGCCAGCAGCCAAGATAGGAGTGCCGCTCCTGGAAACACCATATATTTT. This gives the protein CASSQDRSAAPGNTIYF.

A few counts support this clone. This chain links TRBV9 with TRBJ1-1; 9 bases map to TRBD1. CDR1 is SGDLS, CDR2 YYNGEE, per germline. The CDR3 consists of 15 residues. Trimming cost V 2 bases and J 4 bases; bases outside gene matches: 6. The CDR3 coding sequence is TGTGCCAGCAGCGTTGGGGGACAGGGAAGCACTGAAGCTTTCTTT. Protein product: CASSVGGQGSTEAFF. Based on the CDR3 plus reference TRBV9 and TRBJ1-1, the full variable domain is DSGVTQTPKHLITATGQRVTLRCSPRSGDLSVYWYQQSLDQGLQFLIQYYNGEERAKGNILERFSAQQFPDLHSELNLSSLELGDSALYFCASSVGGQGSTEAFFGQGTRLTVV.

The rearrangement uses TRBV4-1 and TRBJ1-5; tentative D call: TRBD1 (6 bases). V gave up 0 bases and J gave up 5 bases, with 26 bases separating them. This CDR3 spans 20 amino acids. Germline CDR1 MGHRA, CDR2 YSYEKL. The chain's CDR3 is CASSQECPRGECSGDQPQHF. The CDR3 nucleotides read TGCGCCAGCAGCCAAGAATGCCCCCGAGGGGAGTGCTCAGGGGATCAGCCCCAGCATTTT.

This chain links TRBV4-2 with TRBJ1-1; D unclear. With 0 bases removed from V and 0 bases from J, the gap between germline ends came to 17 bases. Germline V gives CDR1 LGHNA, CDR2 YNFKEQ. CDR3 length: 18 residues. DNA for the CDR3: TGTGCCAGCAGCCAAGATAGAAGCCGGTCCCCCCTGAACACTGAAGCTTTCTTT. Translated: CASSQDRSRSPLNTEAFF.

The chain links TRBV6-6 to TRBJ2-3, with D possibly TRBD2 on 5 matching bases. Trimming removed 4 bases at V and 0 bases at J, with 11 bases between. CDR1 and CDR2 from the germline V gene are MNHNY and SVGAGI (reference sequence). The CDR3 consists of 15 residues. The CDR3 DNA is TGTGCCAGCAGTTCCGGACGGACTAGCACAGATACGCAGTATTTT. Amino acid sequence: CASSSGRTSTDTQYF.

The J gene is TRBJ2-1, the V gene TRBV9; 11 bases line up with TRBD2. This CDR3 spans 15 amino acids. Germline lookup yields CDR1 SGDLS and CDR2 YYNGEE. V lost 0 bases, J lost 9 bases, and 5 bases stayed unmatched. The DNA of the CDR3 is TGTGCCAGCAGCGTAGATAGCGGGGGGGCCTCTGAGCAGTTCTTC. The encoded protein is CASSVDSGGASEQFF.